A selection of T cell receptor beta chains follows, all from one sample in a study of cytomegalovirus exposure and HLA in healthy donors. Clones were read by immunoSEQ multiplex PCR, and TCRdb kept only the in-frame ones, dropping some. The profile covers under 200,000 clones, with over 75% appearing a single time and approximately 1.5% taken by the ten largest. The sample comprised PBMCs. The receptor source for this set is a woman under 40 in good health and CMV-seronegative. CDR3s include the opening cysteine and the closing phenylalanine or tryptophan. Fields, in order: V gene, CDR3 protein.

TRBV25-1 CASSYDRESQETQYF
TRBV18 CASSPDRFNSPLHF
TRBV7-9 CASSLAGLQGPQHF
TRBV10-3 CAISEAANYGYTF
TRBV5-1 CASSRTSAYDNEQFF
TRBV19 CASSILSGGANEAFF
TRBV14 CASSPLGGTEAFF
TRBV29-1 CSVDSQGSDEQYF
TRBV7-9 CASSPSKDNEQYF
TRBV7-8 CASSKGQGYYEQYF
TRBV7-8 CASSSLGRVNQPQHF
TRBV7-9 CASSPSGGDYEQYF
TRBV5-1 CASSLGTVQSSYNSPLHF
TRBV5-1 CASSPLRGTSYEQYF
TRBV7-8 CASSLGGGALYEQYF
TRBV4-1 CASSQQGLADYEQYF
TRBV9 CASGDRVKADTQYF
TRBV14 CASSPGLAGRQETQYF
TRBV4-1 CASRDDRVNTEAFF
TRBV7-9 CASSGSVEQFF
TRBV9 CASSVAGTLDKTQYF
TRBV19 CASSIVAGGSDTQYF
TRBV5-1 CASSVTGSTEAFF
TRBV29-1 CSWPVPGTDTQYF
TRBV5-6 CASSSRSGRVGETQYF